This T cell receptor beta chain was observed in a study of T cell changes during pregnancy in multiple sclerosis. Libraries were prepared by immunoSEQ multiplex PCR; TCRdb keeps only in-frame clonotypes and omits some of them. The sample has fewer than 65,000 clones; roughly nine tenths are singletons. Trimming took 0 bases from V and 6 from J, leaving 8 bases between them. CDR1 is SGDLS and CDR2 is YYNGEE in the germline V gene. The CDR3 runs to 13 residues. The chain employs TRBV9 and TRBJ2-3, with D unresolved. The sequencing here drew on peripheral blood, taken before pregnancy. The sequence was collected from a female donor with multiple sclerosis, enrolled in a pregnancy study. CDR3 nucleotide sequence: TGTGCCAGCAGCGTAGGAGGTGGGGATACGCAGTATTTT. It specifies CASSVGGGDTQYF.